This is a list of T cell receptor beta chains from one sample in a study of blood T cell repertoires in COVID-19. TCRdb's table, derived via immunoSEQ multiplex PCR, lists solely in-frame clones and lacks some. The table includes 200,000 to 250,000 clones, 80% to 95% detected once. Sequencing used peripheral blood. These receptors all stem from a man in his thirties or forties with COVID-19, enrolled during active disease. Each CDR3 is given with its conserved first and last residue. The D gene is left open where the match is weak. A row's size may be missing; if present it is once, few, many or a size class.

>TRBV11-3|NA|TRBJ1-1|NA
CASSLDHSNTEAFF
TGTGCCAGCAGCTTAGATCACTCGAACACTGAAGCTTTCTTT
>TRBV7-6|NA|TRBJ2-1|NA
CASSQFMSAGQSSYNEQFF
TGTGCCAGCAGCCAATTTATGTCTGCGGGACAGAGCTCCTACAATGAGCAGTTCTTC
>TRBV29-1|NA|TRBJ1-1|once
CSTSVGGIPAFF
TGCAGCACCTCTGTGGGGGGGATTCCAGCTTTCTTT
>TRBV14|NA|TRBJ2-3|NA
CASSPLSTDTQYF
TGTGCCAGCAGCCCACTCAGCACAGATACGCAGTATTTT
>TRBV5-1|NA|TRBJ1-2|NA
CASSTDHGYSGYTF
TGCGCCAGCAGCACCGATCACGGGTATAGTGGCTACACCTTC
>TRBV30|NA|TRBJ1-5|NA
CAWSSTEGPQHF
TGTGCCTGGAGTAGCACGGAGGGGCCCCAGCATTTT
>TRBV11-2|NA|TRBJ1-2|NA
CASSLVAGGYGYTF
TGTGCCAGCAGCTTAGTGGCTGGCGGCTATGGCTACACCTTC
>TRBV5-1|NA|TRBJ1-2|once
CASSLAGEGGYTF
TGCGCCAGCAGCTTGGCAGGGGAGGGTGGCTACACCTTC
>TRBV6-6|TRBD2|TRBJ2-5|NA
CASSYLAGAQETQYF
TGTGCCAGCAGTTACCTAGCGGGGGCCCAAGAGACCCAGTACTTC
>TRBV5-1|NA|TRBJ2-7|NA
CASSLAGFSYEQYF
TGCGCCAGCAGCTTGGCAGGATTTTCCTACGAGCAGTACTTC
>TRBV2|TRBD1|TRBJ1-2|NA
CASSADRGSNYGYTF
TGTGCCAGCAGTGCAGACAGGGGTTCTAACTATGGCTACACCTTC
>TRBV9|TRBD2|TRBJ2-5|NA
CASSAGETSGLQETQYF
TGTGCCAGCAGCGCCGGCGAGACTAGCGGATTACAAGAGACCCAGTACTTC
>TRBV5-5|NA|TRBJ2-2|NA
CASSYHGTSTGELFF
TGTGCCAGCAGCTACCACGGGACATCCACCGGGGAGCTGTTTTTT
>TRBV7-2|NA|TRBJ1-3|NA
CASSIGPGIGNTIYF
TGTGCCAGCAGCATAGGGCCCGGGATCGGAAACACCATATATTTT
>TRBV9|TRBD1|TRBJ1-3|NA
CASSARQGEGTIYF
TGTGCCAGCAGCGCTCGACAGGGGGAGGGCACCATATATTTT
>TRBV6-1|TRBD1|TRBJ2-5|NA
CASSDRGPSGETQYF
TGTGCCAGCAGTGACAGGGGGCCAAGTGGGGAGACCCAGTACTTC
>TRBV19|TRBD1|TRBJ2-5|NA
CASGTGGMGETQYF
TGTGCCAGTGGGACAGGGGGAATGGGAGAGACCCAGTACTTC
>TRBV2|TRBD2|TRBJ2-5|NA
CASKTSGTSGETQYF
TGTGCCAGCAAAACTAGCGGAACCTCGGGGGAGACCCAGTACTTC
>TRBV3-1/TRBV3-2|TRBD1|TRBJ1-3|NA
CASSPTGDLRNTIYF
TGTGCCAGCAGCCCGACAGGGGATCTAAGAAACACCATATATTTT
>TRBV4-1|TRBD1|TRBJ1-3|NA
CASSQVSTGASGNTIYF
TGCGCCAGCAGCCAAGTTTCGACAGGGGCCTCTGGAAACACCATATATTTT
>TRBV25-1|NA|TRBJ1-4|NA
CASSESGRAREKLFF
TGTGCCAGCAGTGAATCGGGCAGGGCGCGCGAAAAACTGTTTTTT
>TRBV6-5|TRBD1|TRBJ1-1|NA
CASSYSITGVDTEAFF
TGTGCCAGCAGTTACTCGATTACAGGGGTCGACACTGAAGCTTTCTTT
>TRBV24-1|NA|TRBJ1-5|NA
CATSERGKEPQHF
TGTGCCACCAGTGAGAGGGGGAAAGAGCCCCAGCATTTT
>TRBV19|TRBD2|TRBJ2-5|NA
CASSTSGAETQYF
TGTGCCAGTAGTACCAGCGGGGCGGAGACCCAGTACTTC
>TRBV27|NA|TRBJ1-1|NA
CASSPDYRVGTEAFF
TGTGCCAGCAGTCCGGATTACAGGGTGGGGACTGAAGCTTTCTTT
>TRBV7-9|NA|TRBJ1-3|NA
CASRTGSSGNTIYF
TGTGCCAGCAGAACAGGGAGCTCTGGAAACACCATATATTTT
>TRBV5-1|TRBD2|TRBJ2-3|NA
CASSRLLAGGTDTQYF
TGCGCCAGCAGCCGTTTACTAGCGGGGGGCACAGATACGCAGTATTTT
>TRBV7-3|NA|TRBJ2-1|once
CASSPRDKVFDEQFF
TGTGCCAGCAGTCCTCGGGACAAGGTGTTCGATGAGCAGTTCTTC
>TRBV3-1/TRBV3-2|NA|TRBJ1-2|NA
CASSRGSDGYTF
TGTGCCAGCAGCCGCGGGTCGGACGGCTACACCTTC
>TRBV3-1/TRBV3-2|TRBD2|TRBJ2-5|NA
CASSQVAGGPETQYF
TGTGCCAGCAGCCAAGTAGCGGGGGGCCCAGAGACCCAGTACTTC
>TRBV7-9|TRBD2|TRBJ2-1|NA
CASSSTPFAGGLYNEQFF
TGTGCCAGCAGCTCTACCCCTTTTGCGGGGGGGCTGTACAATGAGCAGTTCTTC
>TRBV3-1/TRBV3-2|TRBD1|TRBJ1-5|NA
CASSQGTVKLNQPQHF
TGTGCCAGCAGCCAGGGGACAGTCAAACTAAATCAGCCCCAGCATTTT
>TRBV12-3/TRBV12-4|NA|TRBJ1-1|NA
CASSSITEAFF
TGTGCCAGCAGTTCAATCACTGAAGCTTTCTTT
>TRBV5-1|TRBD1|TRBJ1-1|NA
CASSPGAGGRNTEAFF
TGCGCCAGCAGCCCAGGGGCAGGGGGTCGGAACACTGAAGCTTTCTTT
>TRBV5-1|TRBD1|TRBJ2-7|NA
CASSLTNRGPYEQYF
TGCGCCAGCAGCTTGACCAACAGGGGGCCCTACGAGCAGTACTTC
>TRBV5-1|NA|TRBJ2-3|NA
CASRVYTSTDTQYF
TGCGCCAGCAGGGTTTATACTAGCACAGATACGCAGTATTTT
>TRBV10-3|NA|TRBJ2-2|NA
CAISESSGMAGELFF
TGTGCCATCAGTGAGTCGTCAGGGATGGCCGGGGAGCTGTTTTTT
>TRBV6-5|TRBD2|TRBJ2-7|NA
CASSGGASGEQYF
TGTGCCAGCAGCGGGGGGGCGTCTGGCGAGCAGTACTTC
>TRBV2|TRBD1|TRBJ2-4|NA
CASSGGTGVVGTKNIQYF
TGTGCCAGCAGTGGTGGGACAGGGGTTGTAGGGACCAAAAACATTCAGTACTTC
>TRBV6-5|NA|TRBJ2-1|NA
CASIPTGQGYNEQFF
TGTGCCAGCATCCCGACAGGCCAGGGGTACAATGAGCAGTTCTTC
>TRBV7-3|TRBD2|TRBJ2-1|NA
CASSLPLAGGYNEQFF
TGTGCCAGCAGCTTACCCCTAGCGGGGGGTTACAATGAGCAGTTCTTC
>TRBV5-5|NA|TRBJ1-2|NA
CASSLDSPRNF
TGTGCCAGCAGCTTGGACAGCCCCAGGAACTTC
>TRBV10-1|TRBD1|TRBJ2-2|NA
CASSDRDRPTGELFF
TGCGCCAGCAGTGACCGGGACAGACCCACCGGGGAGCTGTTTTTT
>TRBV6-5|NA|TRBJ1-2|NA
CASSYGFRGGVYGYTF
TGTGCCAGCAGTTACGGCTTTAGGGGGGGAGTCTATGGCTACACCTTC
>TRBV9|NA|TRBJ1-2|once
CASSVGGGSYGYTF
TGTGCCAGCAGCGTAGGGGGGGGCAGCTATGGCTACACCTTC
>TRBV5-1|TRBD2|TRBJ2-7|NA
CASSPGLAGTYEQYF
TGCGCCAGCAGCCCAGGACTAGCGGGGACCTACGAGCAGTACTTC
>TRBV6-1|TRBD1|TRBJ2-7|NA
CASSEGQGADEQYF
TGTGCCAGCAGTGAAGGACAGGGGGCAGACGAGCAGTACTTC
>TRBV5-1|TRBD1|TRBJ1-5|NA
CASSLDGTGLNQPQHF
TGCGCCAGCAGCTTGGACGGGACAGGGCTCAATCAGCCCCAGCATTTT